This TCR beta chain is drawn from a study of OX40 agonist ivuxolimab in advanced cancers. For the study in its entirety: Ivuxolimab was an agonistic, fully human IgG2 monoclonal antibody directed against OX40 (CD134), a costimulatory receptor. Peripheral TCRbeta sequencing aimed to test whether ivuxolimab altered TCR sequence diversity and caused clonal T-cell expansion. The paper covers the monotherapy dose-escalation part of the phase I ivuxolimab trial, which included N of about 50 patients. Patients were allowed to have had prior anti-PD-1, anti-PD-L1 or anti-CTLA-4 therapy, and about 40% of the dose-escalation patients had been treated with checkpoint inhibitors. Three dose-escalation patients achieved partial responses, one with hepatocellular carcinoma and two with cutaneous melanoma. Intravenous ivuxolimab was administered to patients every 2 weeks at six dose levels: 0.01, 0.1, 0.3, 1.5, 3 and 10 mg/kg. In the dose-escalation cohort, 82.7% of patients were male, and the mean age was roughly 60 years with a range of roughly 20 to 79. Of the roughly 51 dose-escalation patients, hepatocellular carcinoma was present in approximately 20, melanoma in roughly 15, renal cell carcinoma in 9 and head and neck cancer in 9. Here is what the overall study found, with its caveats: In the 0.1-3.0 mg/kg groups, partial responders were among the patients with the lowest normalized peripheral clonal expansion, particularly in CD8+ T cells. Clonal expansion of both CD4+ and CD8+ blood T cells was observed from baseline to week 6 at doses 0.1 to 3.0 mg/kg. Which antigens the clonally expanded peripheral T cells were specific for was not determined. Low levels of normalized T-cell clonal expansion were also seen in some nonresponding patients. On average, CD8+ T cells showed more expanded clones than CD4+ T cells after ivuxolimab.

Genomic DNA was extracted from sorted cells for sequencing of the TCRbeta CDR3 region. The immunoSEQ Assay was used to sequence the TCRbeta CDR3 regions. What TCRdb holds here is the immuneACCESS table cut down to in-frame rearrangements. Part of the clones is not present; checked against another copy, under half of the missing clones reflect an unresolved V gene, and the others are unexplained. Across this sample there are roughly 38,000 clones, with 70% to 85% seen only once. 1.8% of the sample is in the top ten clones. The trial excluded patients who had a history of autoimmune disease or who were on systemic immunosuppression. Peripheral blood for TCR sequencing was drawn from every dose cohort at baseline, at cycle 4 day 1 and at cycle 7 day 1. The samples were taken from a phase I, first-in-human, multicenter, open-label dose-escalation trial of ivuxolimab. The trial enrolled adults with locally advanced or metastatic head and neck squamous cell, hepatocellular, melanoma or renal cell carcinoma. Before TCR sequencing, CD4+ T cells and CD8+ T cells from peripheral blood were sorted into separate populations.

V loses 4 bases at its end and J loses 0 bases; junction bases beyond the gene matches: 8. From the cysteine up to the phenylalanine, the CDR3 has a length of 16 residues. The DNA shown is the 48-base CDR3, in frame from base 1. According to the germline V gene, CDR1 reads SGHRS and CDR2 reads YFSETQ. Comment on this clone: Its cognate antigen has yet to be identified. No much larger clonotype is one base removed from it; base qualities were not supplied.

Material: CD4+ or CD8+ T cells sorted from blood, obtained in a trial of the OX40 agonist ivuxolimab. The rearrangement combines TRBV5-1 with TRBJ2-3, with 7 bases aligning to TRBD1. The sequence came from an adult with an advanced solid tumor such as melanoma, head and neck, liver or kidney cancer. The nucleotides read TGCGCCAGCAGCGGCCGACCGGGACAGAGCACAGATACGCAGTATTTT. This is translated as CASSGRPGQSTDTQYF.